Listed here are 14 T cell receptor beta chains from one sample, sequenced in a study of cytomegalovirus exposure and HLA in healthy donors. The PCR ran on 60 Vbeta and 13 Jbeta primers. The data were produced by immunoSEQ multiplex PCR, yet TCRdb's version contains in-frame clones alone and is incomplete. Of 130,000 or so clones in the sample, around 80% were seen once. Sequenced sample: PBMCs. The receptors shown here come from a man aged 30-40 years in good health and CMV-seronegative.

V usage is TRBV7-6 and J usage is TRBJ1-2; 8 bases line up with TRBD1. The germline CDR1 and CDR2 sequences are SGHVS and FNYEAQ. The CDR3 contains 16 residues. The J segment lost 4 bases and the V segment lost 5 bases, leaving 12 bases of the junction unmatched. This chain's CDR3 is CASSPGQGGFSYGYTF. For the CDR3, the DNA is TGTGCCAGCAGCCCTGGACAGGGAGGCTTTAGCTATGGCTACACCTTC.

This clone was seen a single time. The chain links TRBV6-5 to TRBJ1-5; 9 bases align to TRBD1. The CDR3 length is 14 residues. Germline V lookup: CDR1 MNHEY, CDR2 SVGAGI. V lost 6 bases, J lost 7 bases, and 7 bases stayed unmatched. The chain's CDR3 is CASRSDRGGQPQHF. The CDR3 region has the DNA TGTGCCAGCAGATCCGACAGGGGGGGACAGCCCCAGCATTTT.

This clone was seen at least ten times. The rearrangement joins TRBV4-2 to TRBJ2-6, with a weak D call TRBD2 (6 bases). V lost 1 base, J lost 0 bases, and 13 bases lay in between. The CDR3 covers 18 residues. CDR1 and CDR2 (germline): LGHNA, YNFKEQ. For the CDR3, the DNA is TGTGCCAGCAGCCAAGGGGGGGAGGCGAACTCTGGGGCCAACGTCCTGACTTTC. It translates to CASSQGGEANSGANVLTF.

This chain joins TRBV4-3 and TRBJ2-7; maybe TRBD2 (5 bases). Germline V gene sequence: CDR1 LGHNA, CDR2 YSLEER. V gave up 4 bases and J gave up 6 bases, with 10 bases separating them. This CDR3 has 12 residues. CDR3 nucleotide sequence: TGCGCCAGCAGCCCGCGACTAAGCGAGCAGTACTTC. It codes for CASSPRLSEQYF.

The chain links TRBV18 to TRBJ2-7; D may be TRBD1 (6 bases). The germline V and J ends were trimmed by 6 bases and 0 bases, with 12 bases remaining between them. Germline-derived CDR1 and CDR2 are KGHSH and LQKENI. The length of the CDR3 is 14 residues. The chain's CDR3 is CASSPGQSSYEQYF. In DNA form, the CDR3 reads TGTGCCAGCTCGCCGGGACAAAGCTCCTACGAGCAGTACTTC.

The genes are TRBV4-3 and TRBJ2-5; possible D gene TRBD2, 5 bases. The CDR3 covers 15 residues. From germline, CDR1 is LGHNA and CDR2 YSLEER. V shed 0 bases and J shed 5 bases, with 13 bases lying between them. The DNA for the CDR3 is TGCGCCAGCAGCCAAGACACGGGAAATGGTGAGACCCAGTACTTC. Translated, it gives CASSQDTGNGETQYF.

This clone was detected a few times. The chain employs TRBV4-1 and TRBJ2-7; D is possibly TRBD1 (8 bases). This CDR3 spans 14 amino acids. V was shortened by 4 bases and J by 3 bases, with 13 bases between the two germline ends. Germline CDR1 MGHRA, CDR2 YSYEKL. The CDR3: CASSLTGGVYEQYF. For the CDR3, the DNA is TGCGCCAGCAGCCTTACAGGGGGGGTCTACGAGCAGTACTTC.

The V call is TRBV28, the J call TRBJ1-5; no clear D gene. V was clipped by 5 bases and J by 8 bases, with 25 bases between them. CDR1 and CDR2 from the germline V gene are MDHEN and SYDVKM. The CDR3 contains 17 residues. CDR3 residues: CASSTPGAFKAGKPQHF. The CDR3 DNA is TGTGCCAGCAGTACACCGGGCGCCTTTAAGGCCGGGAAGCCCCAGCATTTT.

The rearrangement uses TRBV14 and TRBJ2-6; D remains unclear. V lost 2 bases and J 4 bases, leaving 9 bases between the germline ends. The CDR3 has 15 residues. Germline lookup yields CDR1 SGHDN and CDR2 FVKESK. The CDR3 DNA reads as TGTGCCAGCAGCCAAACAGTAACGGGGGCCAACGTCCTGACTTTC. Its translation is CASSQTVTGANVLTF.

The chain carries TRBV5-1 and TRBJ2-1; 10 bases are a match to TRBD2. CDR3 length equals 13 residues. J gave up 9 bases and V 4 bases, and 4 bases lay outside the gene matches. Germline-derived CDR1 and CDR2 are SGHRS and YFSETQ. CDR3 loop: CASSTGLATEQFF. CDR3 nucleotide sequence: TGCGCCAGCAGCACGGGACTAGCGACTGAGCAGTTCTTC.

Here the CDR3 reads CASNQGLGAEQYF. The CDR3 region has the DNA TGTGCCAGCAATCAGGGACTAGGCGCCGAGCAGTACTTC. The chain carries TRBV2 and TRBJ2-7, with 8 bases fitting TRBD2. From germline, CDR1 is SNHLY and CDR2 FYNNEI. This CDR3 region has 13 residues. Unmatched junction bases numbered 8, after V lost 7 bases and J lost 6 bases.

This chain joins TRBV9 and TRBJ2-7; the D is unclear. Germline CDR1 SGDLS, CDR2 YYNGEE. Trimming took off 4 bases at V and 2 bases at J, with 16 bases between the two ends. This CDR3 region has 15 residues. CDR3 region: CASSPFPSTTYEQYF. CDR3 nucleotide sequence: TGTGCCAGCAGCCCCTTTCCCAGCACTACCTACGAGCAGTACTTC.

The rearrangement links TRBV9 to TRBJ2-2, with D perhaps matching TRBD1 (5 bases). The CDR3 extends over 18 amino acids. CDR1 SGDLS and CDR2 YYNGEE come from the germline V gene. Trimming stripped 2 bases from V and 4 bases from J, with 21 bases between. Here the CDR3 DNA reads TGTGCCAGCAGCGTCCGAGGTACAGGAAGAGGTAGCACCGGGGAGCTGTTTTTT. It translates to CASSVRGTGRGSTGELFF.

V gene TRBV29-1 combines with J gene TRBJ1-5; 7 positions match TRBD1. This CDR3 spans 14 amino acids. J was trimmed by 2 bases and V by 6 bases; bases with no gene match: 7. In germline, CDR1 is SQVTM, CDR2 ANQGSEA. The CDR3 DNA reads as TGCAGCGTCGCTACAGGGACAGGCAATCAGCCCCAGCATTTT. It encodes CSVATGTGNQPQHF.